The entry below gives a single TCR beta chain sequence along with its context. Its antigen is still unknown. Trimming took off 2 bases at V and 0 bases at J, with 11 bases between the two ends. In germline, CDR1 is MDHEN, CDR2 SYDVKM. The CDR3 totals 16 residues. This sample is drawn from a study of beta chain features in type 1 diabetes. Study findings and constraints: It was possible that PCR favored shorter templates, equally so in patients and controls.

Of the isolated RNA, all was reverse transcribed, and so the sequenced material was expressed TCRB transcripts. Data came from immunoSEQ multiplex PCR; TCRdb stores just in-frame clones and leaves some out. The sample shows approximately 380,000 clones, approximately 16% of them seen only once. This receptor was identified in a woman between 18 and 29 years old in good health. The sequenced sample was naive CD4+ T cells from blood. The rearrangement uses TRBV28 and TRBJ1-5; D is possibly TRBD1 (5 bases). CDR3 DNA sequence: TGTGCCAGCAGTTTAATCGCAGGGAATAGCAATCAGCCCCAGCATTTT. Translated, it gives CASSLIAGNSNQPQHF.